This T cell receptor beta chain came from a study of blood T cells in healthy people across ages. Regarding the study as a whole: The study found more naive CD4+ cells and higher diversity in long-lived than aged donors.

Alongside a J-beta primer mix, a sample-barcoded 5' primer served in a second PCR lasting roughly 7 to 11 cycles. TCRdb independently ran MiXCR on the 5' RACE reads; one entry per CDR3 protein. The table lists over 1,500,000 distinct CDR3 sequences, 30% to 40% of them singletons, with more than 20% in the top ten. In this sample, this clonotype turned up a few times. What it binds is unknown. The donors, aged roughly 6 to 95, were healthy Caucasians from Russia. Donors gave ten milliliters of peripheral blood apiece. V gave up 4 bases and J gave up 9 bases, with 13 bases separating them. The CDR3 spans 13 residues. The germline V gene has CDR1 SGHVS and CDR2 FQNEAQ.

This TCR derives from a human donor in good health. The genes are TRBV7-8 and TRBJ2-1; D is possibly TRBD1 or TRBD2 (5 bases each). The sequencing sample was made of blood. The CDR3 protein is CASSSVGVTEQFF. The CDR3 DNA sequence: TGTGCCAGCAGCTCTGTGGGGGTTACTGAGCAGTTCTTC.